The 2 T cell receptor beta chains reported below all come from one sample, sequenced in a study of response to subunit inactivated influenza vaccine. Using its own MiXCR run on the RT-PCR reads, TCRdb lists one record per CDR3 protein. The sample consists of roughly 290,000 distinct CDR3 sequences, just over 20% of them appearing once. The sample consisted of PBMCs from blood, taken about 20 months after vaccination. The receptors shown here come from a man aged 50 to 69 who received an inactivated influenza vaccine.

The V call is TRBV4-2, the J call TRBJ1-4, with 10 bases matching TRBD1. CDR1 and CDR2 from the germline V gene are LGHNA and YNFKEQ. J gave up 8 bases and V 1 base, and 7 bases lay outside the gene matches. The CDR3 is 16 residues long. The CDR3 loop is CASSQALGTGAEKLFF. The DNA of the CDR3 is TGTGCCAGCAGCCAAGCGCTCGGGACAGGGGCGGAAAAACTGTTTTTT.

This chain links TRBV20-1 with TRBJ2-5; possible D gene TRBD2, 7 bases. Germline lookup yields CDR1 DFQATT and CDR2 SNEGSKA (reference sequence). Trimming took off 6 bases at V and 5 bases at J, with 16 bases between the two ends. This CDR3 region has 13 residues. CDR3 bases: TGCAGTGCCGGGGGGCCCCCGAGGGAGACCCAGTACTTC. Translated: CSAGGPPRETQYF.